A single sample gave rise to the 3 T cell receptor beta chains below, sequenced in a study of Ad26.COV2.S vaccination and SARS-CoV-2 variants. Clones were sequenced by immunoSEQ multiplex PCR, and TCRdb holds only the in-frame ones, with some missing. The table lists 43,000 or so clones, approximately 80% of them singletons. The material was peripheral blood, obtained after recovery from COVID-19. The receptors stem from a human donor who had recovered from COVID-19.

This chain joins TRBV20-1 and TRBJ1-4; D is possibly TRBD1 (6 bases). Trimming shortened V by 3 bases and J by 8 bases, and 16 bases separated the two germline ends. Germline CDR1 DFQATT, CDR2 SNEGSKA (reference sequence). The CDR3 spans 14 residues. In DNA form, the CDR3 reads TGCAGTGCTAGTGTTTTTGGGGGCGAGGAAAAACTGTTTTTT. Encoded protein: CSASVFGGEEKLFF.

Here the CDR3 DNA reads TGCGCCAGCAACTACGGATCGGGGCCCGGTGAGACCCAGTACTTC. Encoded protein: CASNYGSGPGETQYF. V usage is TRBV5-1 and J usage is TRBJ2-5; D is possibly TRBD1 or TRBD2 (5 bases each). Deletions cut 6 bases from V and 5 bases from J, with 20 bases between. Germline CDR1 is SGHRS and CDR2 is YFSETQ. This CDR3 contains 15 residues.

The chain employs TRBV7-8 and TRBJ2-7, with 7 bases aligning to TRBD2. V trimming: 4 bases; J trimming: 0 bases; junction bases outside the gene matches: 6. Germline assignment: CDR1 SGHVS and CDR2 FQNEAQ. This CDR3 is built from 15 residues. The DNA of the CDR3 is TGTGCCAGCAGCTCGTCTAGCGGACCCTCCTACGAGCAGTACGTC. Its protein is CASSSSSGPSYEQYV.